The 4 T cell receptor beta chains given below trace back to one sample, sequenced in a study of metastatic and nonmetastatic thyroid tumors. TCRdb re-analyzed the PCR reads using MiXCR. The data hold around 22,000 clones, with approximately 23% observed a single time. Thyroid surgery took place with no prior treatment in any patient. Input material: tumor tissue. The receptors were sampled from a female donor with papillary thyroid cancer or a benign thyroid nodule (not recorded which). Some clones in this sample may be carry-over from other donors' samples.

In its sample, this clone ranks as medium-sized. The chain recombines TRBV11-3 with TRBJ2-1, with 8 bases fitting TRBD2. Germline-derived CDR1 and CDR2 are SGHNT and YENEEA. This CDR3 contains 17 residues. J lost 1 base, V lost 5 bases, and 10 bases had no gene match. The CDR3 DNA is TGTGCCAGCAGCCCCGGTGTAGTAGCGGGGTCCTACAATGAGCAGTTCTTC. Residues: CASSPGVVAGSYNEQFF. The whole variable domain, filled in from reference TRBV11-3 and TRBJ2-1, reads EAGVVQSPRYKIIEKKQPVAFWCNPISGHNTLYWYLQNLGQGPELLIRYENEEAVDDSQLPKDRFSAERLKGVDSTLKIQPAELGDSAVYLCASSPGVVAGSYNEQFFGPGTRLTVL.

The table lists this clone with a few counts. The rearrangement joins TRBV28 to TRBJ2-7, with TRBD2 matching over 7 bases. V lost 6 bases, J lost 0 bases, and 11 bases stayed unmatched. This CDR3 comprises 16 residues. Germline lookup yields CDR1 MDHEN and CDR2 SYDVKM. The chain's CDR3 is CASSQVGAGNSYEQYF. The CDR3 DNA sequence: TGTGCCAGCAGCCAAGTAGGAGCGGGGAACTCCTACGAGCAGTACTTC.

V gene TRBV5-1 combines with J gene TRBJ2-2, with D perhaps matching TRBD2 (6 bases). There are 13 residues in the CDR3. The germline V gene encodes CDR1 SGHRS and CDR2 YFSETQ. V was clipped by 3 bases and J by 7 bases, with 10 bases between them. Here the CDR3 DNA reads TGCGCCAGCAGCTGGGGCGGGATCGGGGAGCTGTTTTTT. The encoded protein is CASSWGGIGELFF.

The chain recombines TRBV28 with TRBJ1-1; D gene ambiguous. This CDR3 spans 12 amino acids. Germline V lookup: CDR1 MDHEN, CDR2 SYDVKM. V lost 2 bases to trimming and J lost 5 bases, with 6 bases between them. The CDR3 loop is CASSLRGTEAFF. DNA of the CDR3: TGTGCCAGCAGTTTAAGAGGGACTGAAGCTTTCTTT.